This is a list of T cell receptor beta chains from one sample in a study of beta chain features in type 1 diabetes. Repertoires were generated with immunoSEQ multiplex PCR, while TCRdb's copy carries only in-frame clones and drops some. The sample lists hundreds of thousands of clones, about 29% seen once, with more than 0.055% in the top ten. The sequenced sample consisted of naive CD4+ T cells from blood. These TCRs come from a man aged 18 to 29 in good health. CDR3s include the opening cysteine and the closing phenylalanine or tryptophan. Each record gives: clone size, V gene, J gene, D gene, CDR3 protein, CDR3 DNA. The D gene is left open where the match is weak. Not every row has a clone size; where given, it reads once, few, many or a size class.

clone size: -; V gene: TRBV7-9; J gene: TRBJ1-1; D gene: -; CDR3 protein: CASSREGQAFF; CDR3 DNA: TGTGCCAGCAGCCGGGAGGGCCAAGCTTTCTTT
clone size: -; V gene: TRBV5-1; J gene: TRBJ1-5; D gene: -; CDR3 protein: CASSLAGDSNQPQHF; CDR3 DNA: TGCGCCAGCAGCTTGGCTGGGGATAGCAATCAGCCCCAGCATTTT
clone size: few; V gene: TRBV29-1; J gene: TRBJ1-5; D gene: TRBD1; CDR3 protein: CSVRTGGGNQPQHF; CDR3 DNA: TGCAGCGTTAGGACAGGGGGTGGCAATCAGCCCCAGCATTTT
clone size: few; V gene: TRBV30; J gene: TRBJ2-7; D gene: TRBD1; CDR3 protein: CAWSSPGQAVTSRYF; CDR3 DNA: TGTGCCTGGAGTTCCCCGGGACAGGCTGTTACGAGTCGATACTTC
clone size: few; V gene: TRBV7-2; J gene: TRBJ2-5; D gene: -; CDR3 protein: CASSGSLQETQYF; CDR3 DNA: TGTGCCAGCAGTGGCAGCCTGCAAGAGACCCAGTACTTC
clone size: -; V gene: TRBV7-2; J gene: TRBJ2-1; D gene: TRBD1; CDR3 protein: CASSLDRSFEQFF; CDR3 DNA: TGTGCCAGCAGTCTGGACAGGTCGTTTGAGCAGTTCTTC
clone size: -; V gene: TRBV6-6; J gene: TRBJ2-7; D gene: -; CDR3 protein: CASRGRSYEQYF; CDR3 DNA: TGTGCCAGCAGAGGCAGGTCCTACGAGCAGTACTTC
clone size: -; V gene: TRBV2; J gene: TRBJ1-4; D gene: -; CDR3 protein: CASSPEVEKLFF; CDR3 DNA: TGTGCCAGCAGCCCGGAAGTGGAAAAACTGTTTTTT
clone size: -; V gene: TRBV18; J gene: TRBJ2-7; D gene: -; CDR3 protein: CASSPPTVYEQYF; CDR3 DNA: TGTGCCAGCTCACCACCAACAGTCTACGAGCAGTACTTC
clone size: -; V gene: TRBV30; J gene: TRBJ2-1; D gene: TRBD1; CDR3 protein: CAWSEGTVFMQFF; CDR3 DNA: TGTGCCTGGAGTGAGGGGACAGTGTTTATGCAGTTCTTC
clone size: once; V gene: TRBV4-1; J gene: TRBJ2-5; D gene: -; CDR3 protein: CASSPTEGQGLTQYF; CDR3 DNA: TGCGCCAGCAGCCCGACCGAGGGACAAGGGTTGACCCAGTACTTC
clone size: -; V gene: TRBV7-8; J gene: TRBJ2-4; D gene: TRBD2; CDR3 protein: CASSFLTNGRAKNIQYF; CDR3 DNA: TGTGCCAGCAGCTTTCTTACGAACGGGAGGGCCAAAAACATTCAGTACTTC
clone size: -; V gene: TRBV6-6; J gene: TRBJ2-1; D gene: TRBD2; CDR3 protein: CASSGLAGNEQFF; CDR3 DNA: TGTGCCAGCAGCGGACTAGCGGGAAATGAGCAGTTCTTC
clone size: -; V gene: TRBV7-2; J gene: TRBJ2-4; D gene: -; CDR3 protein: CASSLRGIQYF; CDR3 DNA: TGTGCCAGCAGTCTCAGGGGCATTCAGTACTTC
clone size: once; V gene: TRBV7-2; J gene: TRBJ1-1; D gene: -; CDR3 protein: CASSLVPGITEAFF; CDR3 DNA: TGTGCCAGCAGCTTAGTTCCAGGGATCACTGAAGCTTTCTTT
clone size: -; V gene: TRBV11-2; J gene: TRBJ2-6; D gene: -; CDR3 protein: CASSLDHVANVLTF; CDR3 DNA: TGTGCCAGCAGCTTAGATCACGTGGCCAACGTCCTGACTTTC
clone size: -; V gene: TRBV15; J gene: TRBJ2-1; D gene: -; CDR3 protein: CATSRVRDEQFF; CDR3 DNA: TGTGCCACCAGCAGAGTGCGGGACGAGCAGTTCTTC
clone size: -; V gene: TRBV30; J gene: TRBJ2-1; D gene: -; CDR3 protein: CASTLLRDYNEQFF; CDR3 DNA: TGTGCCTCAACATTGCTCCGGGATTACAATGAGCAGTTCTTC
clone size: few; V gene: TRBV29-1; J gene: TRBJ2-2; D gene: TRBD2; CDR3 protein: CSVGPSGGTGELFF; CDR3 DNA: TGCAGCGTTGGACCTAGCGGAGGTACCGGGGAGCTGTTTTTT
clone size: -; V gene: TRBV5-1; J gene: TRBJ2-1; D gene: -; CDR3 protein: CASSLEAGFSYNEQFF; CDR3 DNA: TGCGCCAGCAGCTTGGAGGCGGGGTTCTCCTACAATGAGCAGTTCTTC
clone size: few; V gene: TRBV18; J gene: TRBJ2-1; D gene: -; CDR3 protein: CASSPLASNEQFF; CDR3 DNA: TGTGCCAGCTCACCACTAGCAAGCAATGAGCAGTTCTTC
clone size: -; V gene: TRBV23-1; J gene: TRBJ2-2; D gene: TRBD2; CDR3 protein: CASSPALRAGDTSGGELFF; CDR3 DNA: TGCGCCAGCAGTCCCGCACTCCGAGCGGGAGATACGTCAGGCGGGGAGCTGTTTTTT
clone size: -; V gene: TRBV5-1; J gene: TRBJ2-1; D gene: TRBD1; CDR3 protein: CASSLWGQELYNEQFF; CDR3 DNA: TGCGCCAGCAGCTTGTGGGGACAGGAGCTCTACAATGAGCAGTTCTTC
clone size: few; V gene: TRBV9; J gene: TRBJ1-1; D gene: -; CDR3 protein: CASSPQARGSGTEAFF; CDR3 DNA: TGTGCCAGCAGCCCCCAGGCCCGGGGGTCCGGCACTGAAGCTTTCTTT
clone size: -; V gene: TRBV25-1; J gene: TRBJ1-2; D gene: -; CDR3 protein: CASSEGYREANYGYTF; CDR3 DNA: TGTGCCAGCAGTGAGGGTTACAGGGAGGCTAACTATGGCTACACCTTC
clone size: -; V gene: TRBV7-9; J gene: TRBJ2-7; D gene: TRBD2; CDR3 protein: CASSLERTSASYEQYF; CDR3 DNA: TGTGCCAGCAGCTTAGAGCGGACTAGCGCCTCCTACGAGCAGTACTTC
clone size: -; V gene: TRBV14; J gene: TRBJ2-3; D gene: -; CDR3 protein: CASSRASSTDTQYF; CDR3 DNA: TGTGCCAGCAGCCGAGCGTCTAGCACAGATACGCAGTATTTT
clone size: -; V gene: TRBV30; J gene: TRBJ2-6; D gene: -; CDR3 protein: CAWSTPGRSGANVLTF; CDR3 DNA: TGTGCCTGGAGTACCCCGGGCAGATCTGGGGCCAACGTCCTGACTTTC
clone size: few; V gene: TRBV30; J gene: TRBJ2-3; D gene: -; CDR3 protein: CAYHTGTAVITDTQYF; CDR3 DNA: TGTGCCTACCACACCGGGACGGCCGTGATCACAGATACGCAGTATTTT
clone size: -; V gene: TRBV4-2; J gene: TRBJ2-1; D gene: TRBD2; CDR3 protein: CASSLQSGGTYNEQFF; CDR3 DNA: TGTGCCAGCAGCCTACAAAGCGGGGGGACCTACAATGAGCAGTTCTTC
clone size: few; V gene: TRBV30; J gene: TRBJ2-2; D gene: TRBD2; CDR3 protein: CASERGGVTGELFF; CDR3 DNA: TGTGCCTCTGAGCGGGGAGGGGTTACCGGGGAGCTGTTTTTT
clone size: -; V gene: TRBV29-1; J gene: TRBJ1-1; D gene: TRBD1; CDR3 protein: CSGEGQMNTEAFF; CDR3 DNA: TGCAGCGGCGAGGGACAGATGAACACTGAAGCTTTCTTT
clone size: few; V gene: TRBV30; J gene: TRBJ1-1; D gene: -; CDR3 protein: CAWIQGYTEAFF; CDR3 DNA: TGTGCCTGGATCCAGGGATACACTGAAGCTTTCTTT
clone size: few; V gene: TRBV5-1; J gene: TRBJ2-5; D gene: TRBD1; CDR3 protein: CASRLGTGGTLGETQYF; CDR3 DNA: TGCGCCAGCAGACTCGGGACAGGGGGTACCCTTGGTGAGACCCAGTACTTC
clone size: -; V gene: TRBV4-3; J gene: TRBJ2-7; D gene: TRBD1; CDR3 protein: CASSRRDREDEQYF; CDR3 DNA: TGCGCCAGCAGCCGAAGGGACAGGGAAGACGAGCAGTACTTC
clone size: few; V gene: TRBV5-1; J gene: TRBJ2-6; D gene: -; CDR3 protein: CASSFGASGANVLTF; CDR3 DNA: TGCGCCAGCAGCTTCGGGGCCTCTGGGGCCAACGTCCTGACTTTC
clone size: -; V gene: TRBV27; J gene: TRBJ2-7; D gene: TRBD1; CDR3 protein: CASSIPGGTGSHEQYF; CDR3 DNA: TGTGCCAGCAGTATACCCGGTGGGACAGGGTCCCACGAGCAGTACTTC
clone size: -; V gene: TRBV7-2; J gene: TRBJ2-1; D gene: TRBD1; CDR3 protein: CASSFQTGDNEQFF; CDR3 DNA: TGTGCCAGCAGCTTCCAAACAGGGGACAATGAGCAGTTCTTC
clone size: -; V gene: TRBV13; J gene: TRBJ2-5; D gene: -; CDR3 protein: CASSYQETQYF; CDR3 DNA: TGTGCCAGCAGCTACCAAGAGACCCAGTACTTC
clone size: few; V gene: TRBV14; J gene: TRBJ2-1; D gene: -; CDR3 protein: CASSQDGRRRFPINNEQFF; CDR3 DNA: TGTGCCAGCAGCCAAGATGGGCGGCGCCGGTTCCCAATCAACAATGAGCAGTTCTTC
clone size: -; V gene: TRBV5-1; J gene: TRBJ2-3; D gene: TRBD2; CDR3 protein: CASSWGLGTDTQYF; CDR3 DNA: TGCGCCAGCAGCTGGGGACTAGGCACAGATACGCAGTATTTT
clone size: few; V gene: TRBV25-1; J gene: TRBJ2-5; D gene: TRBD2; CDR3 protein: CASRSPSGRARETQYF; CDR3 DNA: TGTGCCAGCAGAAGCCCAAGCGGGAGGGCCAGAGAGACCCAGTACTTC